These 24 T cell receptor beta chains originate from one sample sequenced in a study of cytomegalovirus exposure and HLA in healthy donors. Primers for the PCR totalled 60 Vbeta and 13 Jbeta. Measured with immunoSEQ multiplex PCR; TCRdb has only the in-frame clones, and not every one. Among 130,000 or so clones listed, approximately 78% were seen once. The sequenced sample was PBMCs. These receptors were obtained from a woman aged 40 to 55 in good health and CMV-seronegative.

The chain recombines TRBV27 with TRBJ2-7; 9 bases align to TRBD1. J was trimmed by 2 bases and V by 3 bases; bases with no gene match: 11. CDR3 size: 17 residues. Germline-derived CDR1 and CDR2 are MNHEY and SMNVEV (reference sequence). CDR3 coding DNA: TGTGCCAGCAGTTTCTCCTCCGGGGACAGGGTAACCTACGAGCAGTACTTC. It codes for CASSFSSGDRVTYEQYF.

This clone was counted a single time. The chain combines TRBV18 with TRBJ1-1, with a possible D match to TRBD1 (5 bases). Germline assignment: CDR1 KGHSH and CDR2 LQKENI. V shed 0 bases and J shed 3 bases, with 8 bases lying between them. The CDR3 has 14 amino acids. CDR3 in amino acids: CASSPPSRDTEAFF. CDR3 bases: TGTGCCAGCTCACCACCGTCCAGGGACACTGAAGCTTTCTTT.

V gene TRBV5-1 combines with J gene TRBJ1-1; TRBD1 aligns across 8 bases. The CDR3 sequence is 14 residues long. J was trimmed by 5 bases and V by 0 bases; bases with no gene match: 3. The germline V gene encodes CDR1 SGHRS and CDR2 YFSETQ. The CDR3 nucleotides are TGCGCCAGCAGCTTGGGACAGGGGCGGACTGAAGCTTTCTTT. Translated, it gives CASSLGQGRTEAFF.

J is TRBJ2-7 and V is TRBV28; 15 bases match TRBD2. Germline values: CDR1 MDHEN, CDR2 SYDVKM. After removal of 7 bases from V and 2 bases from J, the junction contained 6 bases not matched to a gene. The CDR3 spans 16 residues. As DNA, the CDR3 is TGTGCCAGCACCGGGACTAGCGGGAGGTCGACCTACGAGCAGTACTTC. It codes for CASTGTSGRSTYEQYF.

This chain connects TRBV11-2 to TRBJ1-2, with D unclear. V lost 0 bases, J lost 4 bases, and 9 bases lay in between. Germline V gene sequence: CDR1 SGHAT, CDR2 FQNNGV. This CDR3 is built from 14 residues. CDR3 coding DNA: TGTGCCAGCAGCTTAGAGCCGAGTAGCTATGGCTACACCTTC. This encodes CASSLEPSSYGYTF.

The rearrangement joins TRBV7-9 to TRBJ1-4; D is possibly TRBD1 (5 bases). This CDR3 has 11 amino acids. CDR1 and CDR2 (germline): SEHNR, FQNEAQ (reference sequence). Between the trimmed V and J ends, which lost 5 bases and 12 bases, there was a span of 10 bases. CDR3 sequence reads: CASSPGGELFF. The CDR3 DNA reads TGTGCCAGCAGCCCCGGGGGGGAACTGTTTTTT.

Only one count was recorded for this clone. The CDR3 sequence is CASSRRLAGRYNYEQYF. The CDR3 DNA sequence: TGTGCCAGTAGTAGACGACTAGCGGGAAGGTATAACTACGAGCAGTACTTC. V usage is TRBV19 and J usage is TRBJ2-5, with 11 bases aligning to TRBD2. TRBJ2-7 explains the end of the DNA better; the J call may be wrong. The germline V gene encodes CDR1 LNHDA and CDR2 SQIVND (reference sequence). The CDR3 runs 17 residues.

CDR3 nucleotides: TGTGCCAGCAGCTTTGAGGGTGACTATGGCTACACCTTC. It encodes CASSFEGDYGYTF. This chain joins TRBV7-9 and TRBJ1-2, with D uncertain. This CDR3 has 13 residues. Trimming removed 3 bases from V and 3 bases from J, with 8 bases in between. Germline CDR1 SEHNR, CDR2 FQNEAQ (reference sequence).

The gene calls are TRBV5-1 and TRBJ2-1, with 8 bases aligning to TRBD1. CDR1 and CDR2 from the germline V gene are SGHRS and YFSETQ. This CDR3 region has 18 residues. Trimming at V came to 1 base and at J to 3 bases, leaving 12 bases not matched to a gene. The DNA for the CDR3 is TGCGCCAGCAGCTTGATAACACCCGGGACAGGCAACTACAATGAGCAGTTCTTC. As protein: CASSLITPGTGNYNEQFF.

The chain combines TRBV28 with TRBJ2-5; a possible D gene is TRBD1 (5 bases). CDR1 MDHEN and CDR2 SYDVKM come from the germline V gene. Trimming took off 5 bases at V and 9 bases at J, with 19 bases between the two ends. This CDR3 region has 14 residues. The CDR3 DNA follows: TGTGCCAGCAGTCCCGTAGGGCACCCAGGGTCCCAGTACTTC. Its translation is CASSPVGHPGSQYF.

The sample holds a few counts of this clone. The chain is built from TRBV7-2 and TRBJ2-5; 11 bases are a match to TRBD2. The J call could be wrong; TRBJ2-7 is a better fit for the DNA end. This CDR3 comprises 15 residues. Per the germline V gene, CDR1 is SGHTA and CDR2 is FQGNSA. The DNA for the CDR3 is TGTGCCAGCAGCCAGGGTGGGACTAGCGGATACGAGCAGTACTTC. The encoded protein is CASSQGGTSGYEQYF.

The rearrangement joins TRBV23-1 to TRBJ2-3; no reliable D call. TRBV23-1 carries the ORF label, with uncertain function. Trimming pared 2 bases from V and 0 bases from J, leaving 18 bases between. The CDR3 runs 18 residues. The chain's CDR3 is CASSQKALSGASTDTQYF. The DNA for the CDR3 is TGCGCCAGCAGTCAAAAGGCCCTTTCAGGTGCTAGCACAGATACGCAGTATTTT.

V gene TRBV28 combines with J gene TRBJ1-6; D not certain. Germline values: CDR1 MDHEN, CDR2 SYDVKM. This CDR3 contains 13 residues. Deletions cut 5 bases from V and 3 bases from J, with 5 bases between. CDR3 protein: CASSPLYNSPLHF. The CDR3 bases are TGTGCCAGCAGTCCACTCTATAATTCACCCCTCCACTTT.

The chain uses TRBV6-1 and TRBJ1-1, with D possibly TRBD1 on 6 matching bases. Trimming shortened V by 5 bases and J by 1 base, and 14 bases separated the two germline ends. This CDR3 has 15 residues. Germline lookup yields CDR1 MNHNS and CDR2 SASEGT. CDR3 in DNA: TGTGCCAGCAGTTCGGGGACATTTGAGAACACTGAAGCTTTCTTT. Its translation is CASSSGTFENTEAFF.

The V call is TRBV7-2, the J call TRBJ2-5; 11 nucleotides align to TRBD2. V shed 3 bases, J shed 0 bases, and the junction held 6 bases outside the gene matches. CDR3 size: 17 residues. Germline V gives CDR1 SGHTA, CDR2 FQGNSA. CDR3 loop: CASSLTSGMGYQETQYF. The DNA of the CDR3 is TGTGCCAGCAGCTTGACTAGCGGGATGGGGTACCAAGAGACCCAGTACTTC.

The chain carries TRBV28 and TRBJ1-5, with D possibly matching TRBD1 (5 bases). Germline CDR1 is MDHEN and CDR2 is SYDVKM. Trimming removed 6 bases from V and 2 bases from J, with 14 bases in between. The CDR3 loop spans 15 amino acids. The CDR3 DNA reads as TGTGCCAGCAGCCCTCGGGGGAGGGGCAATCAGCCCCAGCATTTT. The encoded protein is CASSPRGRGNQPQHF.

This clone was detected only a few times. The CDR3 sequence: CASSFDISYEQYF. The DNA of the CDR3 is TGCGCCAGCAGCTTTGACATCTCCTACGAGCAGTACTTC. V is TRBV4-1 and J is TRBJ2-7; D uncertain. Trimming took 5 bases from V and 0 from J, leaving 8 bases between them. This CDR3 spans 13 amino acids. From germline, CDR1 is MGHRA and CDR2 YSYEKL.

In its sample, this clone was seen a few times. J is TRBJ2-7 and V is TRBV5-1; D is ambiguous. Germline CDR1 reads SGHRS; CDR2 reads YFSETQ. V was clipped by 7 bases and J by 3 bases, with 14 bases between them. The CDR3 has 13 residues. The CDR3 bases are TGCGCCAGCGCCACCCCTGAGAACTACGAGCAGTACTTC. Its translation: CASATPENYEQYF.

The DNA of the CDR3 is TGTGCCAGCAGCGTAGGCGGGAGGTCATACGAGCAGTACTTC. It is translated as CASSVGGRSYEQYF. This sequence joins TRBV9 and TRBJ2-7, with 8 bases aligning to TRBD2. With 0 bases clipped from V and 4 bases from J, the junction kept 3 bases outside the gene matches. Germline V CDR1 and CDR2: SGDLS, YYNGEE. The CDR3 loop spans 14 amino acids.

The chain couples TRBV9 to TRBJ2-1, with D possibly matching TRBD1 (5 bases). The CDR3 is made up of 14 amino acids. Trimming removed 0 bases at V and 7 bases at J, with 11 bases between. Germline loops: CDR1 SGDLS, CDR2 YYNGEE. CDR3: CASSVGGEENEQFF. The CDR3 DNA reads as TGTGCCAGCAGCGTAGGGGGCGAGGAGAATGAGCAGTTCTTC.

This clone was counted a few times. The chain has TRBV28 and TRBJ2-7, with D hard to call. Germline V gene sequence: CDR1 MDHEN, CDR2 SYDVKM. The CDR3 is 15 residues long. The V end lost 7 bases, the J end lost 0 bases, and 16 bases lay between the germline ends. The CDR3 spells CASTPFTASSYEQYF. The CDR3 bases are TGTGCCAGCACCCCTTTCACGGCTAGCTCCTACGAGCAGTACTTC.

The genes are TRBV13 and TRBJ2-6; no reliable D call. Trimming stripped 6 bases from V and 2 bases from J, with 17 bases between. The CDR3 runs to 17 residues. Germline assignment: CDR1 PRHDT and CDR2 FYEKMQ (reference sequence). CDR3 residues: CASSFLSELTGANVLTF. As DNA, the CDR3 is TGTGCCAGCAGTTTTCTTTCAGAACTAACTGGGGCCAACGTCCTGACTTTC.

The chain is built from TRBV7-9 and TRBJ2-2; D remains ambiguous. The V end lost 0 bases, the J end lost 4 bases, and 15 bases lay between the germline ends. The V gene's germline CDR1 is SEHNR and CDR2 FQNEAQ (reference sequence). The length of the CDR3 is 17 residues. CDR3 DNA sequence: TGTGCCAGCAGCTTAGCGACGACGAAACAGAGCACCGGGGAGCTGTTTTTT. The encoded protein is CASSLATTKQSTGELFF.

The rearrangement joins TRBV28 to TRBJ2-1, with 8 bases lining up with TRBD1. The CDR3 spans 15 residues. V dropped 6 bases and J dropped 6; count of bases not matched to a gene: 10. Germline values: CDR1 MDHEN, CDR2 SYDVKM. CDR3 sequence reads: CASRVPGQGSNEQFF. CDR3 sequence (DNA): TGTGCCAGCAGGGTACCTGGACAGGGAAGCAATGAGCAGTTCTTC.